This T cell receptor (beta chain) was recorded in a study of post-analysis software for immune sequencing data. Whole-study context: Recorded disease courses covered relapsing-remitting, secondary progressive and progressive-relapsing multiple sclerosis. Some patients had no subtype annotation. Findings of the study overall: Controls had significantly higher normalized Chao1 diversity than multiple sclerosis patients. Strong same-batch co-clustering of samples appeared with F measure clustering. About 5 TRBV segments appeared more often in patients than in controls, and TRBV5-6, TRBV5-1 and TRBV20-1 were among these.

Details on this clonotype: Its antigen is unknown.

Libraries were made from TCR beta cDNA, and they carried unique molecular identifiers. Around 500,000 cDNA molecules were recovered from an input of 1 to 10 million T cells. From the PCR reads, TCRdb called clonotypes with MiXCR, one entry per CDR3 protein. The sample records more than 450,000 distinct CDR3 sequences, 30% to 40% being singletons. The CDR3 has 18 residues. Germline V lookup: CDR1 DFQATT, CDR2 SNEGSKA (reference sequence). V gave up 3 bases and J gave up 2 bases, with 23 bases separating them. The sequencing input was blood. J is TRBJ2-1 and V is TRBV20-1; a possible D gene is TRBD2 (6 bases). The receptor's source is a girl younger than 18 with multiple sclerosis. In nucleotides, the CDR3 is TGCAGTGCTAGCGGCATTCGGGGACTGGACGCAACCTACAATGAGCAGTTCTTC. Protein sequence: CSASGIRGLDATYNEQFF.